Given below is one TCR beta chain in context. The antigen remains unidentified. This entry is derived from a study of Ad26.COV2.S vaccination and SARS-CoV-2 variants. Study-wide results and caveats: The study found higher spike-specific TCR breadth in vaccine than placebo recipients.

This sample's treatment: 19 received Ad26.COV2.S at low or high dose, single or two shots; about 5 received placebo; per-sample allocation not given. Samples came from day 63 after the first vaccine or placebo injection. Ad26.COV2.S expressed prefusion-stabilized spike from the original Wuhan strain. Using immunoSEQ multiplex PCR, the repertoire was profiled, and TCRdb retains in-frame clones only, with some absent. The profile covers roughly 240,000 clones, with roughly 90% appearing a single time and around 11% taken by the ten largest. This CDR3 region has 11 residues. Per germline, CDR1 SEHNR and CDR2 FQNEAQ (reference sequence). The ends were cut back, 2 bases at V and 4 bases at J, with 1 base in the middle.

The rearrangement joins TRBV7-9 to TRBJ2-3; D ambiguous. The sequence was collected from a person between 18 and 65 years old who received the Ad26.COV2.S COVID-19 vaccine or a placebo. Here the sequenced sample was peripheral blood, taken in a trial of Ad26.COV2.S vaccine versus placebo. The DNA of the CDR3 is TGTGCCAGCAGCTTACCAGATACGCAGTATTTT. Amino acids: CASSLPDTQYF.